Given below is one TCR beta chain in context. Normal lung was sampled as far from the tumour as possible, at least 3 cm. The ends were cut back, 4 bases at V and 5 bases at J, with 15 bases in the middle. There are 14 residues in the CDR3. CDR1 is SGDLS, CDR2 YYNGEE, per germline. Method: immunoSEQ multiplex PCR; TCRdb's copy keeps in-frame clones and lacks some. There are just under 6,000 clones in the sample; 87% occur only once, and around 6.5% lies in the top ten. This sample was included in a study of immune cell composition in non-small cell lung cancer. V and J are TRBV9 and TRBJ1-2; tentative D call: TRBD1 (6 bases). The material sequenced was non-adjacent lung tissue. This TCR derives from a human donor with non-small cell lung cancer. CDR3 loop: CASSSRGTEYGYTF. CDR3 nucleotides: TGTGCCAGCAGCTCGAGGGGGACCGAGTATGGCTACACCTTC.